This T cell receptor beta chain was sequenced for a study of PD-L1 blockade in urothelial cancer listed by TCRdb under 2017. About the investigation overall: Every patient began therapy at some point between 2013 and 2015 and was given atezolizumab 1,200 mg intravenously every 3 weeks. In the same patients, pretreatment tumors underwent whole exome sequencing and RNA sequencing in addition to TCR sequencing. TCR sequencing covered pretreatment tumor samples and matched, serially collected peripheral blood taken before and after atezolizumab treatment. Pretreatment blood TCR-seq was available for 27 to 30 patients, at least one posttreatment blood collection was obtained for roughly 24 patients, and tumor TCR-seq was available for roughly 24 patients. Blood samples were analyzed at 3 weeks after treatment start (second dose) and at 6 weeks after treatment start. Durable clinical benefit was achieved by nine patients but not by the remaining 20. An ECOG performance status of 0 or 1 was recorded for the patients, and 0 to 3 prior chemotherapy regimens had been received by the patients. Durable clinical benefit was defined as progression-free survival longer than 6 months, and TCR features were also tested against progression-free and overall survival. Twenty-five of 29 patients were males with bladder-origin urothelial cancer, and about 65% of the roughly 30 reported a prior smoking history. Blood samples gave median yields of approximately 130,000 T cells and tens of thousands of unique TCRs, along with a median clonality of around 0.08. The study, an exploratory multi-omic analysis, examined somatic, immune and clinical correlates of response to PD-L1 blockade with atezolizumab in urothelial cancer. Paper-wide results and their limitations: A pretreatment peripheral blood TCR clonality below the median was linked to improved progression-free and overall survival. Patients with durable benefit showed greater expansion of tumor-associated TCR clones in peripheral blood 3 weeks after starting treatment (n of about 20, p = 0.022). Because of the small sample size (n ≈ 30) and the many exploratory analyses performed, the results are intended to be regarded as hypothesis-generating.

The time point tag for this specimen amounts to: peripheral blood 6 weeks after treatment start. A cohort of 25 to 35 patients with locally advanced or metastatic urothelial carcinoma, treated at Memorial Sloan Kettering on a trial protocol, was included. Peripheral blood mononuclear cells were collected pretreatment and during treatment, at between 1 and 8 total time points per patient. The Qiagen DNeasy Blood extraction kit was used to purify genomic DNA from total PBMCs and tumor samples. PBMCs were collected pretreatment and during treatment and were isolated and stored as previously described. The junction carries 11 bases between V and J, which are trimmed by 5 bases and 0 bases respectively. The CDR3 has 14 amino acids, counting the end cysteine and phenylalanine. Of the read, only the CDR3 DNA is kept; its 42 bases are in frame from base 1. CDR1 and CDR2, per the germline V gene, are KGHSH and LQKENI.

On this clone itself: What antigen it recognizes has not been identified. No much larger clone exists at a distance of one base, and base qualities are not known.

Synthetic TCR analog templates were spiked into each PCR so that absolute template abundance could be estimated from read counts. The immunoSEQ assay used bias-controlled V and J gene primers to amplify TCRbeta CDR3 regions from genomic DNA. Sequencing of rearranged TCRbeta segments was done at approximately 20X coverage. Per the source publication's procedure: Clustering was used to correct sequencing errors, and CDR3s were annotated against IMGT so that V, D and J genes could be assigned. Downstream analyses used only productive TCRbeta rearrangements, leaving out any out-of-frame or stop-codon sequences. Clonality was computed as one minus Shannon entropy normalized by the log of the number of unique productive sequences. Clones differing between time points or between blood and tumor were identified using Fisher's exact test with Benjamini-Hochberg correction, with an adjusted p below 0.01 applied as the threshold. The table was pulled from immuneACCESS by TCRdb, which kept in-frame rearrangements only. Such tables lose some clones; where checked, under half of the loss comes from unresolved V genes, and the rest has no known cause. V and J calls and clone size follow that table, whereas D and trimming were derived from the DNA. For this sample the table gives tens of thousands of clones, of which about 90% were detected only once. 7.3% of the sample comes from the top ten.

Sequenced here: PBMCs, sampled around atezolizumab (anti-PD-L1) treatment. In this chain, TRBV18 is recombined with TRBJ2-7; the D gene cannot be resolved reliably. This TCR was recovered from a man between 65 and 85 years old with urothelial cancer. The CDR3 protein is CASSKIAASYEQYF. The DNA reads as follows: TGTGCCAGCTCAAAGATAGCAGCCTCCTACGAGCAGTACTTC.